A selection of T cell receptor beta chains follows, all from one sample in a study of T-cell memory formation after mild COVID-19. TCRdb reprocessed the 5' RACE reads with MiXCR, giving one entry per CDR3 protein. This sample has about 190,000 distinct CDR3 sequences, with about 18% found just once. The sequenced sample was PBMCs or a T cell subset sorted from them (not recorded which). The receptors were gathered from an adult woman who had mild COVID-19 (a few samples of this study predate the infection). Cell type and time point are not known. Each CDR3 is given with its conserved first and last residue. The order of the fields is CDR3 DNA, CDR3 protein, D gene, J gene, clone size, V gene. The D gene is left open where the match is weak. Where a row states a size, it is once, few, many or the class of an expanded clone; other rows omit it.

TGTGCCAGCAGCCTTTCGGGACAGGGGGCCCCTCAGCATTTT CASSLSGQGAPQHF TRBD1 TRBJ1-5 few TRBV3-1
TGTGCCACTCAAGTGGGGACCCTAGCGGTGAGCACAGATACGCAGTATTTT CATQVGTLAVSTDTQYF TRBD2 TRBJ2-3 NA TRBV24-1
TGCAGTGCTAGAGATCCACTCCGAGAAAAACTGTTTTTT CSARDPLREKLFF NA TRBJ1-4 few TRBV20-1
TGTGCCATCAGTGGGGGACAGGGGAGAAATTACGAGCAGTACTTC CAISGGQGRNYEQYF TRBD1 TRBJ2-7 many TRBV10-3
TGTGCCAGCAGTTTAGCAGGGACCGACTACGAGCAGTACTTC CASSLAGTDYEQYF NA TRBJ2-7 few TRBV12-3/TRBV12-4
TGTGCCAGCAGTTTAGGACAGGGTGCTGGAAACACCATATATTTT CASSLGQGAGNTIYF TRBD1 TRBJ1-3 few TRBV12-3/TRBV12-4
TGCGCCAGCAGCCCCCCCGGGACTAGCGTAGAGCAGTTCTTC CASSPPGTSVEQFF TRBD2 TRBJ2-1 few TRBV5-1
TGTGCCAGCACACTAGCGGGTTACAATGAGCAGTTCTTC CASTLAGYNEQFF TRBD2 TRBJ2-1 NA TRBV9
TGTGCCAGCAGCTTAGTCCATGAATCCTACGAGCAGTACTTC CASSLVHESYEQYF NA TRBJ2-7 NA TRBV7-9
TGTGCCAGCAGTTCTCGGACATCGAACACTGAAGCTTTCTTT CASSSRTSNTEAFF NA TRBJ1-1 few TRBV6-5
TGTGCCACTGCGGGACAGCCTGACACCGGGGAGCTGTTTTTT CATAGQPDTGELFF NA TRBJ2-2 NA TRBV24-1
TGTGCCAGCAGCAGCCGGGCCCCTAACACCGGGGAGCTGTTTTTT CASSSRAPNTGELFF NA TRBJ2-2 NA TRBV12-3/TRBV12-4
TGTGCCAGCAGCGGACAGGGTGTCCACGAGCAGTACTTC CASSGQGVHEQYF TRBD1 TRBJ2-7 NA TRBV14
TGTGCCAGCAGAAGTAGACTAGTTTTTGAGCAGTTCTTC CASRSRLVFEQFF NA TRBJ2-1 NA TRBV2
TGTGCCAGCAGTTACTGGCAGACTCAGAACACCGGGGAGCTGTTTTTT CASSYWQTQNTGELFF NA TRBJ2-2 NA TRBV6-2/TRBV6-3
TGTGCCAGCAGTTCCCCGGGACAGGCGCACTATGGCTACACCTTC CASSSPGQAHYGYTF TRBD1 TRBJ1-2 NA TRBV6-5
TGTGCCAGCAGTATACAGGTTAACACAGATACGCAGTATTTT CASSIQVNTDTQYF NA TRBJ2-3 many TRBV12-3/TRBV12-4
TGTGCCAGCAGTTTAGCGAAGGCACCCCTTGGGTACAATGAGCAGTTCTTC CASSLAKAPLGYNEQFF NA TRBJ2-1 NA TRBV12-3/TRBV12-4
TGCGCCAGCAGCTTGGTGGTGACTAGCGGGAGCGAGCAGTACTTC CASSLVVTSGSEQYF TRBD2 TRBJ2-7 NA TRBV5-1
TGTGCCAGCAGTTGGGGAAGCCAAGAGACCCAGTACTTC CASSWGSQETQYF NA TRBJ2-5 few TRBV27
TGTGCCAGCAGCTTAATCCGGGGTGATGGCTACACCTTC CASSLIRGDGYTF NA TRBJ1-2 NA TRBV7-2
TGTGCCACCAGCAGAGATCAGGGACAGGGGTCTGAAGCTTTCTTT CATSRDQGQGSEAFF TRBD1 TRBJ1-1 NA TRBV15
TGTGCCAGCTCACCCGCGGGTAGCGGGGCCTACGAGCAGTACTTC CASSPAGSGAYEQYF TRBD2 TRBJ2-7 few TRBV18
TGTGCCAGCAGTAACACTGAAGCTTTCTTT CASSNTEAFF NA TRBJ1-1 NA TRBV12-3/TRBV12-4
TGTGCCAGCAGCCCGAGCGGGGGTGAAAACACCGGGGAGCTGTTTTTT CASSPSGGENTGELFF TRBD2 TRBJ2-2 many TRBV5-5
TGCGCCAGCAGCTTTGGTGCCCTAGCGGACGAGCTGTTTTTT CASSFGALADELFF TRBD2 TRBJ2-2 few TRBV5-1
TGCGCCAGCAGCTTGTTGGGAGACGGAAACGAAAAACTGTTTTTT CASSLLGDGNEKLFF NA TRBJ1-4 NA TRBV5-1
TGTGCCTGGAGTGTGTACGGGAGACAGACCCAGTACTTC CAWSVYGRQTQYF NA TRBJ2-5 NA TRBV30
TGTGCCAGCAGCGGCACCGGGACAGTGAACACTGAAGCTTTCTTT CASSGTGTVNTEAFF TRBD1 TRBJ1-1 NA TRBV7-9
TGTGCCAGCAGCATTGACGGTCCGAGATTTAACACTAATTCACCCCTCCACTTT CASSIDGPRFNTNSPLHF NA TRBJ1-6 many TRBV7-8
TGCAGTGCTAGAAAGCGGGGGCTGTACAATGAGCAGTTCTTC CSARKRGLYNEQFF TRBD2 TRBJ2-1 few TRBV20-1
TGCGCCAGCAGCCCCGGGGGACGCTACAACACCGGGGAGCTGTTTTTT CASSPGGRYNTGELFF NA TRBJ2-2 few TRBV5-1
TGTGCCAGGCCTGGGGAGGCTGAAGCTTTCTTT CARPGEAEAFF NA TRBJ1-1 few TRBV24-1
TGCGCCAGCAGCTGGATGGTTATAGGACAGGGGGACACTGAAGCTTTCTTT CASSWMVIGQGDTEAFF TRBD1 TRBJ1-1 few TRBV5-1
TGTGCCAGCAGTCAGCAGGGGGGAAAAGAGACCCAGTACTTC CASSQQGGKETQYF NA TRBJ2-5 few TRBV12-3/TRBV12-4
TGTGCCAGAGGACAGGGGGCCTCCTACGAGCAGTACTTC CARGQGASYEQYF TRBD1 TRBJ2-7 NA TRBV2
TGCGCCAGCAGCGGGGCCGGGGCGAACACTGAAGCTTTCTTT CASSGAGANTEAFF NA TRBJ1-1 few TRBV5-1
TGTGCCAGCAGTGAGACTAGCGGGAGGATATCAGAGACCCAGTACTTC CASSETSGRISETQYF TRBD2 TRBJ2-5 NA TRBV2
TGTGCCAGCAGCCCCCTGGGGTACCAAGAGACCCAGTACTTC CASSPLGYQETQYF NA TRBJ2-5 NA TRBV7-2
TGTGCCAGCTCATCAATAGATAACAATGAGCAGTTCTTC CASSSIDNNEQFF NA TRBJ2-1 NA TRBV18
TGCGCCAGCAGCTTGGCCGGACAGAACTATGGCTACACCTTC CASSLAGQNYGYTF NA TRBJ1-2 NA TRBV5-1
TGTGCCAGCAGCTTAGATCAGCTAGCGGCGAACACCGGGGAGCTGTTTTTT CASSLDQLAANTGELFF TRBD2 TRBJ2-2 NA TRBV11-2
TGTGCCAGCAGCGCCCACACTTCGACGGGAGGGCTGTCGGATACGCAGTATTTT CASSAHTSTGGLSDTQYF TRBD2 TRBJ2-3 many TRBV9
TGTGCCAGCAGCCCCCGGGTGGGAAATGAGCAGTTCTTC CASSPRVGNEQFF NA TRBJ2-1 few TRBV7-3
TGTGCCAGCAGTTACTCCCCGGGACAAATGAACACTGAAGCTTTCTTT CASSYSPGQMNTEAFF NA TRBJ1-1 NA TRBV6-2/TRBV6-3
TGTGCCAGCAGCCGGTGGGGCCCAGCCTACGAGCAGTACTTC CASSRWGPAYEQYF NA TRBJ2-7 NA TRBV5-6
TGTGCCAGCTCACCCTCAGGGGACCATTCACCCCTCCACTTT CASSPSGDHSPLHF NA TRBJ1-6 NA TRBV18
TGTGCCACCAGTGATTATCGGAGGTCCTACGAGCAGTACTTC CATSDYRRSYEQYF NA TRBJ2-7 NA TRBV24-1
TGTGCCAGCAGTTTGGACGTGCGATCTAGCACCGGGGAGCTGTTTTTT CASSLDVRSSTGELFF NA TRBJ2-2 NA TRBV28
TGTGCCAGCAGCGAGGAGACTTCGTCCTACGAGCAGTACTTC CASSEETSSYEQYF NA TRBJ2-7 few TRBV9
TGCAGTGCTAGAAAGGCCGGACACCCGGTTGACAGCGAAGCTTTCTTT CSARKAGHPVDSEAFF NA TRBJ1-1 NA TRBV20-1
TGCGCCAGCAGCGCGGGGGGACTAGCCAACACAGATACGCAGTATTTT CASSAGGLANTDTQYF TRBD2 TRBJ2-3 many TRBV5-1
TGCGCCAGCAGCCAACCGACAGGAAAGAACACTGAAGCTTTCTTT CASSQPTGKNTEAFF NA TRBJ1-1 NA TRBV4-1
TGTGCCAGCAGTCCCGACAGGTTTGCTGAAGCTTTCTTT CASSPDRFAEAFF NA TRBJ1-1 NA TRBV12-3/TRBV12-4